The next 3 T cell receptor beta chains were all read from a single sample in a study of response to subunit inactivated influenza vaccine. TCRdb redid the calling of the RT-PCR reads with MiXCR, one entry per CDR3 protein. The repertoire consists of roughly 700,000 distinct CDR3 sequences, with roughly 14% occurring once and the leading ten covering about 9.9%. Sample: PBMCs from blood, taken approximately 13 days after vaccination. The receptors stem from a man aged 45-60 years who received an inactivated influenza vaccine.

The gene calls are TRBV5-1 and TRBJ2-1; 13 nucleotides align to TRBD2. J was trimmed by 9 bases and V by 3 bases; bases with no gene match: 6. Germline V CDR1 and CDR2: SGHRS, YFSETQ. CDR3 size: 15 residues. The CDR3 nucleotides are TGCGCCAGCAGCTGGGGACTAGCGGGGAATGGTGAGCAGTTCTTC. Translated: CASSWGLAGNGEQFF.

The chain uses TRBV10-2 and TRBJ2-3, with 13 bases that match TRBD2. V shed 10 bases and J 0 bases; nucleotides not matched to a gene: 4. From germline, CDR1 is WSHSY and CDR2 SAAADI. This CDR3 is 15 amino acids long. The CDR3 DNA follows: TGCGCCACCCGGACTAGCGGGGGAAGCACAGATACGCAGTATTTT. It is translated as CATRTSGGSTDTQYF.

This clonotype has ten or more counts. The chain employs TRBV25-1 and TRBJ2-7; D not resolved. CDR3 length equals 11 residues. Trimming left V 3 bases short and J 9 bases short, with 9 bases between. The germline V gene encodes CDR1 MGHDK and CDR2 SYGVNS. CDR3 coding DNA: TGTGCCAGCAGTGATGTGGCGGCGCAGTACTTC. Translating gives CASSDVAAQYF.